The present entry profiles one T cell receptor beta chain with its context. PCR involved 60 Vbeta and 13 Jbeta primers. TCRdb's table, derived via immunoSEQ multiplex PCR, lists solely in-frame clones and lacks some. Found here are over 200,000 clones, 82% of them singletons; the top ten hold more than 0.45%. CDR3 length: 16 residues. Trimming left V 0 bases short and J 1 base short, with 12 bases between. Looked up from germline, CDR1 is MNHEY and CDR2 is SVGAGI. These data belong to a study of cytomegalovirus exposure and HLA in healthy donors. The specimen sequenced was PBMCs. This chain joins TRBV6-5 and TRBJ1-1; D remains ambiguous. The TCR originated in a woman in her 40s in good health and CMV-seronegative. The CDR3 sequence is CASSYSEGVGNTEAFF. CDR3 coding DNA: TGTGCCAGCAGTTACTCGGAGGGCGTGGGGAACACTGAAGCTTTCTTT.